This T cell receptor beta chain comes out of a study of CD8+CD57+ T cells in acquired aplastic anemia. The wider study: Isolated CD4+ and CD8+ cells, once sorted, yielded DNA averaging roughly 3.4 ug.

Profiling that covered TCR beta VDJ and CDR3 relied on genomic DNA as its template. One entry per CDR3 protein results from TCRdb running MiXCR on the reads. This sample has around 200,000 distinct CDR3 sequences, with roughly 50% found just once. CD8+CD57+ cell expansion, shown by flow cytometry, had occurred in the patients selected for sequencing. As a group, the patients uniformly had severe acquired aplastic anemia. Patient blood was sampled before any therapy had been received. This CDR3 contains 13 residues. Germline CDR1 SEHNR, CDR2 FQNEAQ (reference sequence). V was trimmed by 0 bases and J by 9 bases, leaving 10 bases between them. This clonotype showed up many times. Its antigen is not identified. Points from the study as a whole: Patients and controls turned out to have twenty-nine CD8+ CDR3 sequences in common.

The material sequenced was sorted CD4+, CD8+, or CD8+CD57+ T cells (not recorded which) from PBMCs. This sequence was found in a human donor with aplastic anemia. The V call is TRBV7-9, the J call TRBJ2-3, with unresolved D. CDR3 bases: TGTGCCAGCAGCTTAGCAACGACATCCACGCAGTATTTT. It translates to CASSLATTSTQYF.